These 3 T cell receptor beta chains share one sample of origin, sequenced in a study of blood T cell repertoires in COVID-19. Sequencing used immunoSEQ multiplex PCR; TCRdb keeps in-frame clones, though not all of them. The table records some 300,000 clones, more than 75% of them present only once. Sequenced input: peripheral blood. The receptors stem from a man aged 65 to 79 with acute or convalescent COVID-19.

The chain links TRBV5-6 to TRBJ1-2; no definite D call. This CDR3 is built from 14 residues. The V gene lost 5 bases and the J gene lost 4 bases, with 15 bases spanning the gap. Germline V gene sequence: CDR1 SGHDT, CDR2 YYEEEE. The CDR3 DNA reads as TGTGCCAGCAGAAAGGAAGGAGCCTCCTATGGCTACACCTTC. It codes for CASRKEGASYGYTF.

This CDR3 reads CASSWTGGQFNQPQHF. CDR3 in DNA: TGTGCCAGCAGCTGGACTGGGGGACAGTTTAATCAGCCCCAGCATTTT. The chain is built from TRBV7-2 and TRBJ1-5; 7 nucleotides align to TRBD1. Per the germline V gene, CDR1 is SGHTA and CDR2 is FQGNSA. V gave up 4 bases and J gave up 4 bases; unmatched junction bases: 10. This CDR3 has 16 residues.

The chain couples TRBV23-1 to TRBJ2-6, with TRBD1 as a possible D gene (9 bases). TRBV23-1 is labeled an ORF, and its function is uncertain. The CDR3 sequence is 16 residues long. With 11 bases removed from V and 1 base from J, the gap between germline ends came to 18 bases. Here the CDR3 reads CARGGQGPSGANVLTF. CDR3 nucleotides: TGCGCCCGGGGGGGACAGGGTCCTTCTGGGGCCAACGTCCTGACTTTC.